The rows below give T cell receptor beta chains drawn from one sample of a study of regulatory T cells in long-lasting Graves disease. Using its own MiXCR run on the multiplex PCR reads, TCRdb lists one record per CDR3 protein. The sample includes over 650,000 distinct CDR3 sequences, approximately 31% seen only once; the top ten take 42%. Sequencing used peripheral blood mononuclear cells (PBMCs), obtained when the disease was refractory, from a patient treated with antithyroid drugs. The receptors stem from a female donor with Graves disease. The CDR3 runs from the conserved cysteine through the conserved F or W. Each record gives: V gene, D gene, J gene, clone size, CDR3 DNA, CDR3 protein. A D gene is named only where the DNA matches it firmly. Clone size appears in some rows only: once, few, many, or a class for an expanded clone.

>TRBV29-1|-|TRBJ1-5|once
TGCAGCGTTGAGTCTGGGCAGGGTCAGCCCCAGCATTTT
CSVESGQGQPQHF
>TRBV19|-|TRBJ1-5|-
TGTGCCAGTAGTAATGGGCAAAGGGGTCAGCCCCAGCATTTT
CASSNGQRGQPQHF
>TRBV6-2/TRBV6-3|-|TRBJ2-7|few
TGTGCCAGCAGTTACGCCGACAGTCTCCACGAGCAGTACTTC
CASSYADSLHEQYF
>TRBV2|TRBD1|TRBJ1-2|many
TGTGCCAGCAGTGAAGGGAGGACAGGCCATGGCTACACCTTC
CASSEGRTGHGYTF
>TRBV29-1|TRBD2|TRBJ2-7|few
TGCAGCGTTGCTAGCGGGAATCGGTACGAGCAGTACTTC
CSVASGNRYEQYF
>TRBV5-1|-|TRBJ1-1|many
TGCGCCAGCAGCTTTCTGGACAGTTTGAACACTGAAGCTTTCTTT
CASSFLDSLNTEAFF
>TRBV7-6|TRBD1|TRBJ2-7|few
TGTGCCAGCAGCTTGGGACAGGGAGGTAGTACCCCCTCCTACGAGCAGTACTTC
CASSLGQGGSTPSYEQYF
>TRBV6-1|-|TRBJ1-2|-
TGTGCCAGCTGGGACGGGAGATGGAGTGGCTACACCTTC
CASWDGRWSGYTF
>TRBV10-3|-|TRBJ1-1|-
TGTGCCATCAGTGGTGTCAGGGCTTTGGTAACTGAAGCTTTCTTT
CAISGVRALVTEAFF
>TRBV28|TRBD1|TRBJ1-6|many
TGTGCCAGCAGTTCCTCCGGGACAGGGTATTCACCCCTCCACTTT
CASSSSGTGYSPLHF
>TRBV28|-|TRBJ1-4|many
TGTGCCAGCAGTCCCCTGGGCGGGGACGATGAAAAACTGTTTTTT
CASSPLGGDDEKLFF
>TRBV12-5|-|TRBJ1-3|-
TGTGCTAGTGGTTTTTTGGGTTCTGGAAACACCATATATTTT
CASGFLGSGNTIYF
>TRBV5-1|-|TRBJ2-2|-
TGCGCCAGCAGCATTGGCCCGGACTACCTACGGTTGCTGTTTTTT
CASSIGPDYLRLLFF
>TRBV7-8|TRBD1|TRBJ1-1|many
TGTGCCAGCAGCCCCACTGGACAGGGCCCGAACACTGAAGCTTTCTTT
CASSPTGQGPNTEAFF
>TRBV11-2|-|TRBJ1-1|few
TGTGCCAGCAGCTTAGGAAGTATTAAGGGTAACACTGAAGCTTTCTTT
CASSLGSIKGNTEAFF
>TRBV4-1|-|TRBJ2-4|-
TGCGCCAGCAGCCAAGTTGGGGGACTAGCCAAAAACATTCAGTACTTC
CASSQVGGLAKNIQYF
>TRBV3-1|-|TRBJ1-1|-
TGTGCCAGCAGCCAAGGATCGGGCAGGGAGAACACTGAAGCTTTCTTT
CASSQGSGRENTEAFF
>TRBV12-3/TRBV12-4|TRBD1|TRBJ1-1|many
TGTGCCAGCAGTTCTGGACAGGGGTGGACTGAAGCTTTCTTT
CASSSGQGWTEAFF
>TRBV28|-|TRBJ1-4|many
TGTGCCAGCAGTACCGCCGGGACGAGAGCGGGATTT
CASSTAGTRAGF
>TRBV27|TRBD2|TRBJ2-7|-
TGTGCCAGCAGTTTGTCGAGCGGGAGACCGGAGCAGTACTTC
CASSLSSGRPEQYF
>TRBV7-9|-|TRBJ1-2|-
TGTGCCAGCAGCTCCGGGGGCAGGTTTGTCCATGGCTACACCTTC
CASSSGGRFVHGYTF